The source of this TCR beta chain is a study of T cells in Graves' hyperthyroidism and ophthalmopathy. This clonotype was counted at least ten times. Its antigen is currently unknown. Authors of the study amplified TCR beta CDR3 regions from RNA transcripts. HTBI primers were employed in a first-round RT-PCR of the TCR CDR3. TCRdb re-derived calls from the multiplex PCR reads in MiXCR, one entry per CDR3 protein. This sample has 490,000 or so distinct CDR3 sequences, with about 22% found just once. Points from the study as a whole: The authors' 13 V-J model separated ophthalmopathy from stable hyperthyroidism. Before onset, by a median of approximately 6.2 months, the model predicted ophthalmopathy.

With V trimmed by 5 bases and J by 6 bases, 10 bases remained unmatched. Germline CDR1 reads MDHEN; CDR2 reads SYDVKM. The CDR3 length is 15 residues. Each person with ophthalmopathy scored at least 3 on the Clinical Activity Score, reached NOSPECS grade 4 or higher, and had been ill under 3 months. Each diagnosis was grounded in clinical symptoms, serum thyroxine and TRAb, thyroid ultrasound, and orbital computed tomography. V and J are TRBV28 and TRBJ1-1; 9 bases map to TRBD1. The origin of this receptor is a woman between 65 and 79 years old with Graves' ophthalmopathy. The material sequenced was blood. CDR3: CASSLTGTGSAEAFF. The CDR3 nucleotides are TGTGCCAGCAGTCTAACCGGGACAGGGAGCGCTGAAGCTTTCTTT.